The 30 T cell receptor beta chains listed next were all sequenced from one sample in a study of T cell clonality in common variable immunodeficiency. TCRdb keeps only in-frame clones here, not all; method: immunoSEQ multiplex PCR. The sample is made up of about 23,000 clones, none counted only once. These receptors lack a known antigen. Findings and limits, study-wide: Fewer deletions and N-nucleotide insertions were reportedly seen in common variable immunodeficiency TCR beta sequences.

The sample taken for sequencing was peripheral blood mononuclear cells. All receptors come from a human donor with common variable immunodeficiency.

In this sample, this clone turned up many times. The CDR3 end lies 3 residues beyond the end of the read and is filled in from the germline J gene. This rearrangement joins TRBV20-1 to TRBJ1-1; tentatively, D is TRBD1 (6 bases). V was clipped by 0 bases and J by 0 bases, with 11 bases between them. The germline V gene encodes CDR1 DFQATT and CDR2 SNEGSKA (reference sequence). The CDR3 contains 15 residues. The CDR3: CSARDLDRLNTEAFF. CDR3 DNA, as far as it was read: TGCAGTGCTAGAGACCTCGACAGGTTGAACACTGAA.

The sample holds a few counts of this clone. Read data end 3 residues before the CDR3 end; the end is taken from the germline J gene. J is TRBJ1-1 and V is TRBV5-1; tentative D call: TRBD1 (5 bases). CDR1 and CDR2 (germline): SGHRS, YFSETQ. The CDR3 totals 15 residues. V was shortened by 5 bases and J by 1 base, with 15 bases between the two germline ends. CDR3 sequence: CASSANPTANTEAFF. The DNA read from the CDR3 is TGCGCCAGCAGTGCTAACCCGACAGCGAACACTGAA.

This clone was counted at least ten times. With the read ending 3 residues before the CDR3 end, the germline J gene is used to fill in that end. This rearrangement joins TRBV3-1 (or the pseudogene TRBV3-2) to TRBJ2-3, with a tentative D call TRBD2 (5 bases). The CDR3 runs to 14 residues. CDR1 and CDR2 from the germline V gene are LGHDT and YNNKEL (reference sequence). V was pared by 6 bases and J by 5 bases, with 15 bases between. Partial CDR3 DNA: TGTGCCAGCAGTTCCGGGGAGAGGGAAGATACG. Translation gives CASSSGEREDT. From start to end, the CDR3 is CASSSGEREDTQYF.

In regard to this clone: The sequenced fragment ends 3 residues before the CDR3 boundary, so the rest is inferred from the germline J gene. This chain uses TRBV7-8 with TRBJ2-7, with TRBD1 identical over 9 bases. This CDR3 has 15 amino acids. Per the germline V gene, CDR1 is SGHVS and CDR2 is FQNEAQ. The junction had 11 bases not matched to a gene; V was cut back by 5 bases and J by 6 bases. The CDR3 bases that were read are TGTGCCAGCAGCACACAGGGGGGACAGGGACTCGAG. Amino acid sequence: CASSTQGGQGLE. The CDR3 reads in full as CASSTQGGQGLEQYF.

This clone came up many times. The CDR3 end falls 3 residues outside the read, so it is completed with the germline J gene. V gene TRBV10-3 combines with J gene TRBJ2-3, with 16 bases fitting TRBD2. With 6 bases clipped from V and 5 bases from J, the junction kept 8 bases outside the gene matches. The CDR3 has 17 residues. The V gene's germline CDR1 is ENHRY and CDR2 SYGVKD. The part of the CDR3 DNA that was read is TGTGCCATCAGCGGTGGGACTAGCGGGAGGGTAGGAGATACG. The encoded protein is CAISGGTSGRVGDT. The full CDR3 sequence reads CAISGGTSGRVGDTQYF.

Note on this clone: The read ends 3 residues shy of where the CDR3 ends; the end is completed using the germline J gene. The gene calls are TRBV6-1 and TRBJ1-5; TRBD1 agrees at 7 bases. Per the germline V gene, CDR1 is MNHNS and CDR2 is SASEGT. Trimming at V came to 2 bases and at J to 2 bases, leaving 0 bases not matched to a gene. The CDR3 sequence is 14 residues long. The sequenced part of the CDR3 DNA is TGTGCCAGCAGTGAACAGGGGGGCAATCAGCCC. It codes for CASSEQGGNQP. The whole CDR3 protein is CASSEQGGNQPQHF.

This clone has a count of ten or more. The DNA ends 3 residues before the CDR3 does, and the rest of the CDR3 is filled in from the germline J gene. V usage is TRBV14 and J usage is TRBJ2-3; D may be TRBD2 (5 bases). V was trimmed by 1 base and J by 2 bases, leaving 10 bases between them. Per germline, CDR1 SGHDN and CDR2 FVKESK. The CDR3 runs to 15 residues. Partial CDR3 DNA: TGTGCCAGCAGCCAAGTGGGCGGACTCACAGATACG. Translating gives CASSQVGGLTDT. The whole CDR3 region reads CASSQVGGLTDTQYF. The full variable domain, its missing parts supplied by reference TRBV14 and TRBJ2-3, is EAGVTQFPSHSVIEKGQTVTLRCDPISGHDNLYWYRRVMGKEIKFLLHFVKESKQDESGMPNNRFLAERTGGTYSTLKVQPAELEDSGVYFCASSQVGGLTDTQYFGPGTRLTVL.

For this clone: Sequencing ends 3 residues short of the CDR3 end; the germline J gene provides the rest. The chain uses TRBV5-1 and TRBJ1-6; TRBD1 aligns across 7 bases. The germline gives CDR1 SGHRS, CDR2 YFSETQ. This CDR3 region has 16 residues. With V trimmed by 0 bases and J by 4 bases, 4 bases remained unmatched. The CDR3 is CASSLGGGEYNSPLHF. CDR3 bases read: TGCGCCAGCAGCTTGGGAGGGGGCGAATATAATTCACCC.

Within the sample, this clone is medium-sized (0.01 to 0.1%). The observed sequence ends 3 residues before the CDR3 terminus, with the missing tail filled in from the germline J gene. This chain connects TRBV5-1 to TRBJ1-4; 9 positions agree with TRBD1. In germline, CDR1 is SGHRS, CDR2 YFSETQ. This CDR3 has 14 amino acids. J was trimmed by 7 bases and V by 4 bases; bases with no gene match: 5. The covered CDR3 bases are TGCGCCAGCAGCCCGGGACAGGGTGGTGAAAAA. Amino acids: CASSPGQGGEK. The entire CDR3 sequence reads CASSPGQGGEKLFF.

This clone was seen a few times. The observed sequence ends 3 residues before the CDR3 terminus, with the missing tail filled in from the germline J gene. The rearrangement uses TRBV7-2 and TRBJ1-2; tentatively, D is TRBD1 (6 bases). This CDR3 contains 14 residues. Germline values: CDR1 SGHTA, CDR2 FQGNSA. V gave up 7 bases and J gave up 4 bases, with 16 bases separating them. The part of the CDR3 DNA that was read is TGTGCCAGCAACCTAGGGGGGGGGTCCTATGGC. Protein product: CASNLGGGSYG. The entire CDR3 protein reads CASNLGGGSYGYTF. The whole variable domain, filled in from reference TRBV7-2 and TRBJ1-2, reads GAGVSQSPSNKVTEKGKDVELRCDPISGHTALYWYRQSLGQGLEFLIYFQGNSAPDKSGLPSDRFSAERTGGSVSTLTIQRTQQEDSAVYLCASNLGGGSYGYTFGSGTRLTVV.

This clone was counted at least ten times. The CDR3 end falls 3 residues outside the read, so it is completed with the germline J gene. The gene calls are TRBV2 and TRBJ2-4; 7 bases agree with TRBD1. With V trimmed by 5 bases and J by 0 bases, 7 bases remained unmatched. Germline-derived CDR1 and CDR2 are SNHLY and FYNNEI. The CDR3 covers 16 residues. The covered CDR3 bases are TGTGCCAGCAGTTTGACAGGGTACCTAGCCAAAAACATT. Amino acids: CASSLTGYLAKNI. The entire CDR3 protein reads CASSLTGYLAKNIQYF. The entire variable domain, with the rest obtained from reference TRBV2 and TRBJ2-4, is as follows: EPEVTQTPSHQVTQMGQEVILRCVPISNHLYFYWYRQILGQKVEFLVSFYNNEISEKSEIFDDQFSVERPDGSNFTLKIRSTKLEDSAMYFCASSLTGYLAKNIQYFGAGTRLSVL.

This clone was recorded at least ten times. From the germline J gene comes the end of the CDR3, since the read stops 3 residues before it. The chain recombines TRBV5-6 with TRBJ2-1; 9 bases agree with TRBD2. The CDR3 covers 15 residues. Trimming at V came to 0 bases and at J to 3 bases, leaving 1 base not matched to a gene. Per the germline V gene, CDR1 is SGHDT and CDR2 is YYEEEE. The CDR3 spells CASSLGTSDYNEQFF. CDR3 DNA (partial): TGTGCCAGCAGCTTGGGGACTAGCGACTACAATGAG.

In its sample, this clone was seen a few times. With the read ending 3 residues before the CDR3 end, the germline J gene is used to fill in that end. This chain joins TRBV2 and TRBJ1-2; D not resolved. The CDR3 consists of 13 residues. Looked up from germline, CDR1 is SNHLY and CDR2 is FYNNEI. Incomplete CDR3 DNA: TGTGCCAGCAGGCCCTGGGCGGGCGGGGGC. Translation: CASRPWAGGG. The CDR3 in full is CASRPWAGGGYTF.

This clone was picked up many times. Sequencing ends 3 residues short of the CDR3 end; the germline J gene provides the rest. This chain uses TRBV14 with TRBJ2-2; 10 bases map to TRBD1. This CDR3 is 15 amino acids long. Germline loops: CDR1 SGHDN, CDR2 FVKESK. After removal of 6 bases from V and 2 bases from J, the junction contained 3 bases not matched to a gene. The CDR3 bases that were read are TGTGCCAGCAGTCTGACAGGGGGCAACACCGGGGAG. Amino acid sequence: CASSLTGGNTGE. The full CDR3 is CASSLTGGNTGELFF.

In this sample, this clone turned up a few times. The read ends 3 residues shy of where the CDR3 ends; the end is completed using the germline J gene. The genes are TRBV2 and TRBJ2-7; D uncertain. This CDR3 spans 12 amino acids. CDR1 and CDR2 from the germline V gene are SNHLY and FYNNEI. V gave up 3 bases and J gave up 3 bases, with 6 bases separating them. The part of the CDR3 DNA that was read is TGTGCCAGCAGTGATCGAGGCTACGAG. Its protein product is CASSDRGYE. The entire CDR3 sequence reads CASSDRGYEQYF.

This clone occurred many times. The read falls 3 residues short of the CDR3 end, and the missing part is taken from the germline J gene. V and J are TRBV2 and TRBJ2-4; D is unclear. Trimming took off 5 bases at V and 6 bases at J, with 20 bases between the two ends. Germline-derived CDR1 and CDR2 are SNHLY and FYNNEI. The CDR3 loop spans 16 amino acids. CDR3 residues: CASSNGHSNKGNIQYF. The covered CDR3 bases are TGTGCCAGCAGTAATGGTCACAGCAATAAAGGAAACATT.

This clone came up many times. Incomplete CDR3 DNA: TGCGCCAGCAGCCCGGGACTTCCAGCCACTGAA. Protein: CASSPGLPATE. The whole CDR3 protein reads CASSPGLPATEAFF. This chain links TRBV5-1 with TRBJ1-1; possible D gene TRBD1, 5 bases. The missing CDR3 end, 3 residues past where the read stops, is filled in from the germline J gene. Trimming took off 4 bases at V and 4 bases at J, with 14 bases between the two ends. This CDR3 region has 14 residues. Germline-derived CDR1 and CDR2 are SGHRS and YFSETQ.

As for this clone: The CDR3 extends 3 residues past the end of the read, so its final part is completed from the germline J gene. V and J are TRBV11-2 and TRBJ2-3; TRBD2 matches 8 bases. After removal of 3 bases from V and 0 bases from J, the junction contained 2 bases not matched to a gene. The CDR3 is made up of 15 amino acids. Germline CDR1 and CDR2: SGHAT and FQNNGV. The part of the CDR3 DNA that was read is TGTGCCAGCAGCTTTAGCGGGGTTAGCACAGATACG. Translated, it gives CASSFSGVSTDT. The full CDR3 protein reads CASSFSGVSTDTQYF.

On this clone itself: Coverage ceases 3 residues before the CDR3 finishes, and the germline J gene fills in the end. The chain joins TRBV19 to TRBJ2-1, with TRBD2 matching 13 bases. The CDR3 sequence is 17 residues long. V lost 5 bases and J lost 8; bases outside the gene matches: 12. CDR1 LNHDA and CDR2 SQIVND come from the germline V gene (reference sequence). The CDR3 loop is CASSGRTSGSIFDEQFF. CDR3 DNA, as far as it was read: TGTGCCAGTAGTGGAAGGACTAGCGGGAGTATATTCGATGAG.

This clone occurred many times. The read comes to an end 3 residues before the CDR3 does, leaving the germline J gene to fill in the end. This sequence joins TRBV14 and TRBJ2-3, with D maybe TRBD2 (5 bases). The CDR3 contains 13 residues. The germline V gene has CDR1 SGHDN and CDR2 FVKESK. Incomplete CDR3 DNA: TGTGCCAGCAGCCAAGGGCCCGGGGTAACG. This sequence encodes CASSQGPGVT. The entire CDR3 protein is CASSQGPGVTQYF.

This clone was recorded a few times. The sequence runs out 3 residues before the end of the CDR3; the remainder is reconstructed from the germline J gene. The chain couples TRBV20-1 to TRBJ2-5; D may be TRBD1 (5 bases). V was pared by 0 bases and J by 5 bases, with 16 bases between. The CDR3 spans 15 residues. Germline CDR1 DFQATT, CDR2 SNEGSKA (reference sequence). CDR3 DNA (partial): TGCAGTGCTAGAGATCCCGGGCAGGGCGAGGAGACC. This translates into CSARDPGQGEET. The full CDR3 reads CSARDPGQGEETQYF.

This clone was counted at least ten times. The read comes to an end 3 residues before the CDR3 does, leaving the germline J gene to fill in the end. J is TRBJ1-2 and V is TRBV9; TRBD1 matches 8 bases. The germline gives CDR1 SGDLS, CDR2 YYNGEE. The CDR3 is made up of 14 amino acids. The DNA read from the CDR3 is TGTGCCAGCAGCGTAGCGGGGACAGGCAGGGGC. Its protein product is CASSVAGTGRG. From start to end, the CDR3 is CASSVAGTGRGYTF. The variable domain in full, with the rest retrieved from reference TRBV9 and TRBJ1-2, is DSGVTQTPKHLITATGQRVTLRCSPRSGDLSVYWYQQSLDQGLQFLIQYYNGEERAKGNILERFSAQQFPDLHSELNLSSLELGDSALYFCASSVAGTGRGYTFGSGTRLTVV.

This clone was seen a handful of times. With the read ending 3 residues before the CDR3 end, the germline J gene is used to fill in that end. This sequence joins TRBV5-1 and TRBJ2-1; TRBD2 matches 12 bases. V lost 4 bases, J lost 5 bases, and 4 bases stayed unmatched. The germline V gene encodes CDR1 SGHRS and CDR2 YFSETQ. The CDR3 has 15 amino acids. CDR3 amino acids: CASSRTSGAHNEQFF. Incomplete CDR3 DNA: TGCGCCAGCAGCCGGACTAGCGGGGCCCACAATGAG.

This clone has at least ten counts. Read sequence stops 3 residues before the CDR3 end, and the germline J gene provides the missing end. The chain recombines TRBV19 with TRBJ2-1; TRBD2 matches at 13 bases. Trimming removed 5 bases from V and 9 bases from J; junction bases left unmatched: 7. CDR1 LNHDA and CDR2 SQIVND come from the germline V gene (reference sequence). The CDR3 has 15 residues. The covered CDR3 bases are TGTGCCAGTAGTCCCGGGACTAGCGGGACCGGTGAG. It is translated as CASSPGTSGTGE. In full, the CDR3 reads CASSPGTSGTGEQFF.

This clone has at least ten counts. The read finishes 3 residues shy of the CDR3 end, and the germline J gene is used to complete it. The chain couples TRBV2 to TRBJ2-5; no clear D gene. V lost 4 bases and J 5 bases, leaving 14 bases between the germline ends. The CDR3 sequence is 14 residues long. Per germline, CDR1 SNHLY and CDR2 FYNNEI. This CDR3 reads CASSGAPPEETQYF. Partial CDR3 DNA: TGTGCCAGCAGTGGGGCACCTCCGGAGGAGACC.

Note on this clone: The read halts 3 residues ahead of the CDR3 end, with the missing end drawn from the germline J gene. The chain joins TRBV7-2 to TRBJ2-3, with no clear D. V was cut by 0 bases and J by 0 bases, with 7 bases left in between. CDR1 SGHTA and CDR2 FQGNSA come from the germline V gene. This CDR3 has 15 amino acids. This CDR3 reads CASSLALTSTDTQYF. The DNA read from the CDR3 is TGTGCCAGCAGCTTAGCACTGACTAGCACAGATACG.

With regard to this clone: The read ends 3 residues before the CDR3 terminus; that terminus is restored from the germline J gene. The rearrangement joins TRBV19 to TRBJ1-1; D is unresolved. Germline loops: CDR1 LNHDA, CDR2 SQIVND (reference sequence). This CDR3 comprises 14 residues. Trimming took 6 bases from V and 1 from J, leaving 12 bases between them. The CDR3 here is CASSKKKGNTEAFF. The part of the CDR3 DNA that was read is TGTGCCAGTAGCAAAAAAAAGGGGAACACTGAA. Looking up the rest from reference TRBV19 and TRBJ1-1 gives the full variable domain: DGGITQSPKYLFRKEGQNVTLSCEQNLNHDAMYWYRQDPGQGLRLIYYSQIVNDFQKGDIAEGYSVSREKKESFPLTVTSAQKNPTAFYLCASSKKKGNTEAFFGQGTRLTVV.

There are a few counts of this clone. The read gets to within 3 residues of the CDR3 end, and the germline J gene fills in the rest. The V gene is TRBV19, the J gene TRBJ2-7, with a weak D call TRBD2 (6 bases). V gave up 6 bases and J gave up 3 bases, with 18 bases separating them. The CDR3 totals 15 residues. The germline gives CDR1 LNHDA, CDR2 SQIVND (reference sequence). CDR3 DNA, as far as it was read: TGTGCCAGTAGACAACCGGGACTGGGTGTCTACGAG. The encoded protein is CASRQPGLGVYE. The whole CDR3 is CASRQPGLGVYEQYF.

This clone was detected ten times or more. The read stops 3 residues short of the end of the CDR3; the missing end is completed from the germline J gene. The V and J genes are TRBV30 and TRBJ2-1; possibly TRBD1 for D (6 bases). Germline V gives CDR1 GTSNPN, CDR2 SVGIG (reference sequence). CDR3 length: 12 residues. Trimming took 2 bases from V and 9 from J, leaving 11 bases between them. Partial CDR3 DNA: TGTGCCTGGAGTTTTGCAGGGGTTGAG. Encoded protein: CAWSFAGVE. The full-length CDR3 reads as CAWSFAGVEQFF.

This clone was counted a few times. The read gets to within 3 residues of the CDR3 end, and the germline J gene fills in the rest. The chain uses TRBV18 and TRBJ1-1; D gene uncertain. Per the germline V gene, CDR1 is KGHSH and CDR2 is LQKENI. CDR3 size: 15 residues. V was cut by 0 bases and J by 4 bases, with 12 bases left in between. The CDR3 here is CASSPPGQAGTEAFF. The DNA read from the CDR3 is TGTGCCAGCTCACCACCCGGGCAGGCGGGCACTGAA.